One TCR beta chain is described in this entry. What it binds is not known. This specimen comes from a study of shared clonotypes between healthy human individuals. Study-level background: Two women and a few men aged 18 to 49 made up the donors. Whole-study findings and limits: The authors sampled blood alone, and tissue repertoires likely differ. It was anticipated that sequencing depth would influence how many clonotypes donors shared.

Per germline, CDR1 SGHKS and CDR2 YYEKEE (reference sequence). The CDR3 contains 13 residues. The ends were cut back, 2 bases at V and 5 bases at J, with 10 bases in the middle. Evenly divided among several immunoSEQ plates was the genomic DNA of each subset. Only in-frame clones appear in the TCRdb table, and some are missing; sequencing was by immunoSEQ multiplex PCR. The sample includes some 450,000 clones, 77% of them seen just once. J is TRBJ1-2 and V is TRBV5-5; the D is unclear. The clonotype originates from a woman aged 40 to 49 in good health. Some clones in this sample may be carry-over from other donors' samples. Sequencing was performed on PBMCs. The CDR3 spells CASSLNSQYGYTF. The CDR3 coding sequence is TGTGCCAGCAGCTTAAACAGCCAATATGGCTACACCTTC.